This T cell receptor (beta chain) came from a study of shared clonotypes between healthy human individuals. V shed 3 bases and J shed 3 bases, with 6 bases lying between them. The germline V gene has CDR1 GTSNPN and CDR2 SVGIG (reference sequence). There are 11 residues in the CDR3. Only in-frame clones appear in the TCRdb table, and some are missing; sequencing was by immunoSEQ multiplex PCR. The sample carries about 490,000 clones, approximately 78% recorded once. This clonotype originated in a woman in her thirties or forties in good health. Some clones in this sample may be carry-over from other donors' samples. This chain connects TRBV30 to TRBJ2-7, with D uncertain. The sample taken for sequencing was PBMCs. CDR3 in amino acids: CAWRSYYEQYF. As DNA, the CDR3 is TGTGCCTGGAGATCGTACTACGAGCAGTACTTC.